A single sample is the source of the 14 T cell receptor beta chains below, sequenced in a study of OX40 agonist ivuxolimab in advanced cancers. Clones were read by immunoSEQ multiplex PCR, and TCRdb kept only the in-frame ones, dropping some. The table lists approximately 99,000 clones, around 93% of them singletons. This sample comprised CD4+ or CD8+ T cells sorted from blood, obtained in a trial of the OX40 agonist ivuxolimab. The receptor source for this set is an adult with an advanced solid tumor such as melanoma, head and neck, liver or kidney cancer.

The V gene is TRBV7-9, the J gene TRBJ2-3; possibly TRBD2 for D (7 bases). Germline V gene sequence: CDR1 SEHNR, CDR2 FQNEAQ (reference sequence). This CDR3 region has 15 residues. With 4 bases removed from V and 3 bases from J, the gap between germline ends came to 14 bases. CDR3 residues: CASSSLRGGTDTQYF. In nucleotides, the CDR3 is TGTGCCAGCAGCTCTTTAAGGGGGGGGACAGATACGCAGTATTTT.

The rearrangement joins TRBV9 to TRBJ2-5; D is unresolved. The germline gives CDR1 SGDLS, CDR2 YYNGEE. With 0 bases removed from V and 4 bases from J, the gap between germline ends came to 16 bases. The CDR3 runs to 16 residues. CDR3: CASSVDTGPPGETQYF. The CDR3 DNA is TGTGCCAGCAGCGTAGACACGGGTCCTCCGGGAGAGACCCAGTACTTC. The variable domain in full, completed from reference TRBV9 and TRBJ2-5, reads DSGVTQTPKHLITATGQRVTLRCSPRSGDLSVYWYQQSLDQGLQFLIQYYNGEERAKGNILERFSAQQFPDLHSELNLSSLELGDSALYFCASSVDTGPPGETQYFGPGTRLLVL.

This clone occurred once. CDR3 DNA sequence: TGTGCCAGCAGTCCGCTCCGAGGGCCCTGGGACTACGAGCAGTACTTC. Its protein is CASSPLRGPWDYEQYF. The chain has TRBV27 and TRBJ2-7; D may be TRBD2 (5 bases). Germline V gene data show CDR1 as MNHEY and CDR2 as SMNVEV (reference sequence). V was pared by 5 bases and J by 3 bases, with 20 bases between. This CDR3 comprises 16 residues.

V gene TRBV7-3 combines with J gene TRBJ1-1, with 7 bases matching TRBD1. This CDR3 has 14 amino acids. Germline loops: CDR1 SGHTA, CDR2 FQGTGA. J lost 5 bases, V lost 5 bases, and 8 bases had no gene match. The CDR3: CASSRQGGSTEAFF. Written as DNA, the CDR3 is TGTGCCAGCAGCCGACAGGGAGGGTCTACTGAAGCTTTCTTT.

V gene TRBV7-9 combines with J gene TRBJ2-3, with D possibly TRBD1 on 6 matching bases. The CDR3 totals 15 residues. Germline assignment: CDR1 SEHNR and CDR2 FQNEAQ (reference sequence). V gave up 5 bases and J gave up 0 bases, with 12 bases separating them. The CDR3 bases are TGTGCCAGCAGCCCAGACAGGCGGAGCACAGATACGCAGTATTTT. It is translated as CASSPDRRSTDTQYF. Full variable domain (rest looked up from reference TRBV7-9 and TRBJ2-3): DTGVSQNPRHKITKRGQNVTFRCDPISEHNRLYWYRQTLGQGPEFLTYFQNEAQLEKSRLLSDRFSAERPKGSFSTLEIQRTEQGDSAMYLCASSPDRRSTDTQYFGPGTRLTVL.

This chain connects TRBV5-5 to TRBJ1-4; no clear D. Looked up from germline, CDR1 is SGHKS and CDR2 is YYEKEE (reference sequence). The CDR3 runs to 14 residues. V was shortened by 4 bases and J by 0 bases, with 7 bases between the two germline ends. Here the CDR3 DNA reads TGTGCCAGCAGCGAGGCCCCAACTAATGAAAAACTGTTTTTT. Protein sequence: CASSEAPTNEKLFF.

The V call is TRBV19, the J call TRBJ1-1; a possible D gene is TRBD1 (5 bases). V was trimmed by 6 bases and J by 9 bases, leaving 20 bases between them. The CDR3 totals 14 residues. The germline V gene encodes CDR1 LNHDA and CDR2 SQIVND (reference sequence). CDR3 in DNA: TGTGCCAGTAGCTCAGACAGCCCGCCGGTGAAAGCTTTCTTT. As protein: CASSSDSPPVKAFF.

The rearrangement uses TRBV30 and TRBJ2-1; 9 bases fit TRBD2. The CDR3 is made up of 15 amino acids. V lost 6 bases to trimming and J lost 4 bases; unmatched junction nucleotides: 10. Germline V gene sequence: CDR1 GTSNPN, CDR2 SVGIG (reference sequence). CDR3 amino acids: CACDETSGKYNEQFF. In nucleotides, the CDR3 is TGTGCCTGCGACGAGACTAGCGGAAAGTACAATGAGCAGTTCTTC. The full variable domain, its missing parts supplied by reference TRBV30 and TRBJ2-1, is SQTIHQWPATLVQPVGSPLSLECTVEGTSNPNLYWYRQAAGRGLQLLFYSVGIGQISSEVPQNLSASRPQDRQFILSSKKLLLSDSGFYLCACDETSGKYNEQFFGPGTRLTVL.

The chain couples TRBV11-3 to TRBJ2-3; the D gene is possibly TRBD2 (6 bases). Per germline, CDR1 SGHNT and CDR2 YENEEA. V was shortened by 5 bases and J by 0 bases, with 12 bases between the two germline ends. The CDR3 totals 15 residues. As DNA, the CDR3 is TGTGCCAGCAGCACCGCGCGGGGCAGCACAGATACGCAGTATTTT. It translates to CASSTARGSTDTQYF.

This clone was detected only once. The chain has TRBV9 and TRBJ1-2, with 7 bases fitting TRBD1. J gave up 8 bases and V 0 bases, and 19 bases lay outside the gene matches. The CDR3 runs 18 residues. Germline V lookup: CDR1 SGDLS, CDR2 YYNGEE. CDR3 protein: CASSVARGVMVEAGGYTF. CDR3 in DNA: TGTGCCAGCAGCGTAGCCAGGGGGGTGATGGTAGAGGCGGGGGGCTACACCTTC.

This sequence joins TRBV7-9 and TRBJ1-3; no firm D call. The CDR3 extends over 15 amino acids. Germline values: CDR1 SEHNR, CDR2 FQNEAQ (reference sequence). V was shortened by 5 bases and J by 0 bases, with 11 bases between the two germline ends. This CDR3 reads CASSPRGASGNTIYF. CDR3 sequence (DNA): TGTGCCAGCAGCCCCCGGGGAGCCTCTGGAAACACCATATATTTT.

This clone was seen once. This rearrangement joins TRBV5-1 to TRBJ2-3, with 7 bases matching TRBD1. V shed 3 bases, J shed 0 bases, and the junction held 7 bases outside the gene matches. CDR1 is SGHRS and CDR2 is YFSETQ in the germline V gene. CDR3 length: 16 amino acids. DNA of the CDR3: TGCGCCAGCAGCTCGCTACAGGGGCCTAGCACAGATACGCAGTATTTT. As protein: CASSSLQGPSTDTQYF.

The gene calls are TRBV6-1 and TRBJ1-1; 9 bases are shared with TRBD1. With V trimmed by 4 bases and J by 7 bases, 10 bases remained unmatched. The CDR3 length is 15 residues. The germline gives CDR1 MNHNS, CDR2 SASEGT. In DNA, the CDR3 is TGTGCCAGCAGTGTACAGGGGGCGCTTAGGGGTGAAGCTTTCTTT. Protein: CASSVQGALRGEAFF.

V usage is TRBV21-1 and J usage is TRBJ2-1. TRBV21-1 is labeled a pseudogene. This CDR3 has 15 amino acids. CDR3 DNA sequence: TGTGCCAGCAGCAGACGGAACTTATCCTACAATGAGCAGTTCTTC. Translation gives CASSRRNLSYNEQFF.